This T cell receptor beta chain appears in the sequencing data of a study of T cells in Graves' hyperthyroidism and ophthalmopathy (dated by TCRdb to the late 2010s). Notes on the research overall: Peripheral blood samples were taken at initial diagnosis, before any treatment was given. A discovery cohort of about a hundred patients, 43 with Graves' ophthalmopathy and over 55 with stable Graves' hyperthyroidism, was used to find distinguishing TCR V-J signatures. Prospective prediction of ophthalmopathy was tested in an independent validation cohort consisting of roughly 19 hyperthyroidism patients and more than 15 patients who later progressed to ophthalmopathy. The 75 to 100 discovery patients were divided at random into training and test sets in a 7:3 ratio. Thyroid tissue and blood T-cell repertoires from over 5 Graves' hyperthyroidism patients were also compared in the study. Following sampling, methimazole starting at 30 mg daily was given to hyperthyroidism patients, and high-dose intravenous methylprednisolone was given to ophthalmopathy patients. TCR Vbeta CDR3 sequencing of some 140 peripheral blood samples (under 45 ophthalmopathy, under 80 hyperthyroidism and roughly 17 progressor patients) is reported in the paper.

Ophthalmopathy patients had moderately to severely active disease, with a Clinical Activity Score of 3 or more, a NOSPECS grade of 4 or more, and a disease duration of less than 3 months. Patients with uncontrolled infections, other autoimmune diseases, pregnancy or lactation were excluded. Clinical symptoms, serum thyroxine and TRAb, thyroid ultrasound, and orbital computed tomography formed the basis for the diagnoses. PBMCs were isolated from 7.5 to 10 ml of fresh peripheral blood by Ficoll-Paque density gradient centrifugation. Trizol reagent was used to extract total RNA, and RNA quality was then checked on an Agilent 2100 Bioanalyzer. The CDR3 runs 13 amino acids, cysteine and phenylalanine included. Just the 39-base CDR3 DNA is kept, in frame starting at base 1. V gives up 2 bases and J gives up 8 bases, and the segment between their germline ends measures 10 bases. In the germline V gene, CDR1 corresponds to LGHNT and CDR2 to FRNRAP.

A word on this clonotype: Its target antigen remains unknown. The record has no base qualities; no much larger clone is one base away.

The TCR beta CDR3 regions were amplified from RNA transcripts. A first-round RT-PCR of the TCR CDR3 used the HTBI primer set with the Qiagen OneStep RT-PCR kit. Libraries were constructed in a second round of multiplex PCR, after which size selection and purification were carried out. The libraries were sequenced on an Illumina HiSeq2000 using paired-end 100 bp reads. The authors' analysis ran thus. SOAPnuke was used to process the raw data, with reads discarded if the reads contained adapters or uncalled bases, had a mean Phred below 15, or lacked an exact constant-primer or identifier match. COPE v1.2.5 was used to merge the high-quality paired reads, and each unique nucleotide sequence was defined as a clonotype. Clonotypes were aligned to IMGT TRBV, TRBD and TRBJ reference segments using MiTCR v1.1. Only V-J combinations with frequency above 0.0001, covering approximately 99% of repertoires, were analysed. A TCS score was defined as the ratio of F50 (clonal expansion) to E x V (chaos), with BLOSUM62-based TCRdist applied between CDR3 peptides within each V-J. Welch's t-statistics and random forest reduced several hundred V-J features to 13, which were used in a naive Bayes classifier (R e1071). Using fastp trimming at Q25 and MiXCR clonotype assembly, TCRdb reanalyzed the public sequencing data and kept in-frame beta chains. Duplicate CDR3 protein sequences are folded into a single record with the most common DNA and genes. These V and J calls derive from TCRdb rather than the authors' analysis. The sample table holds around 600,000 distinct CDR3 sequences, of which about 14% were seen once. The leading ten clones occupy under 15% of the sample.

Findings and caveats that apply to the study as a whole: Most expanded thyroid clonotypes (frequency above 0.001) were also found in blood, which suggests that blood repertoires may mirror thyroid immune responses. A model built on a 13 V-J signature distinguished ophthalmopathy from stable hyperthyroidism, reaching approximately 89% sensitivity and about 81% specificity in cross-validation and 80%/75% in testing. Sample size was not statistically predetermined, and blinding of investigators to group allocation was not performed. During validation, the model predicted progression to ophthalmopathy a median of roughly 7.1 months ahead of onset, with roughly 65% sensitivity and 72% to 80% specificity.

This receptor was identified in a woman between 45 and 65 years old with Graves' ophthalmopathy. The chain is assembled from TRBV12-5 and TRBJ2-1, with no reliable assignment of the D segment. Sequencing was carried out using blood. The DNA is as follows: TGTGCTAGTGGTTTGTGGATTGGGGATGAGCAGTTCTTC. It translates to CASGLWIGDEQFF.